This T cell receptor (beta chain) was sequenced in a study of blood T cell repertoires in COVID-19. Study-wide context: Spain, Italy and the United States supplied samples that represented acute and convalescent COVID-19. Nucleic acid was either cDNA or gDNA, and it came from T cells, B-cell-depleted T cells, or PBMCs.

TCRdb's table, derived via immunoSEQ multiplex PCR, lists solely in-frame clones and lacks some. The table includes fewer than 350,000 clones, around 90% detected once. Before being deemed recovered, Cohort 3 donors had two negative PCRs, clearance, or symptom resolution. The trim removed 2 bases at V and 4 bases at J, leaving 4 bases unmatched. The germline V gene encodes CDR1 SGHAT and CDR2 FQNNGV. CDR3 size: 15 residues. This sequence joins TRBV11-2 and TRBJ2-1; the match to TRBD2 covers 8 bases. The sequencing input was PBMCs or T cells enriched from blood (not recorded which). This clonotype was sampled from a man aged 60 to 69 who had recovered from COVID-19. CDR3 sequence (DNA): TGTGCCAGCAGCTTAAACCGGGGGGGATACAATGAGCAGTTCTTC. This encodes CASSLNRGGYNEQFF.